This T cell receptor (beta chain) came from a study of T cell responses to AZD1222 COVID-19 vaccine (dated by TCRdb to the early 2020s). About the full investigation: AZD1222 recipients given second doses at about 4 weeks or at about 12 weeks were pooled, since spike-specific TCR depth and breadth were not found to differ between the two schedules. Trial participants were enrolled by age into 18-55, 56-69 and 70-plus year subgroups, with about 150, 28 and 57 TCR-sequenced participants respectively. TCR sequencing was performed for over 230 trial participants, of whom 207 were given two doses of AZD1222 and 26 were given two doses of MenACWY control vaccine.

Paper-wide results and their limitations: Conclusions about previously exposed vaccinees are limited because only five or six AZD1222 recipients were SARS-CoV-2 seropositive at baseline. After two AZD1222 doses, spike-specific TCR breadth and depth were significantly higher than at day 0 and than in MenACWY recipients. Participants were mostly white British and included more females than males, and it was suggested by the authors that clonal diversity may have been underestimated. The vaccine-associated CD4 TCRs covered the entire spike protein, and the dominant responses fell in regions 160-218 and 743-854. Epitopes outside the regions mutated in the B.1.351 and B.1.1.7 variants were reportedly recognized by nearly half of the unique spike-specific TCRs. In the small 56-69-year group, the increase in depth fell short of significance, most likely because of low power. Because no day 14 peak-response samples were available, the repertoires could be characterized only after the peak T cell response.

The CDR3 regions of human TCRbeta chains were subjected to immunosequencing. The authors' analysis ran thus. TCRs in the repertoires were matched against a reference library of SARS-CoV-2-specific TCRs that had been generated with the MIRA antigen-specificity platform. Breadth was defined as the fraction of unique TCRs that were SARS-CoV-2-associated. Depth was defined as the fraction of total T cells that were SARS-CoV-2-associated. Using the MIRA data, every spike-specific TCR was mapped to the spike region that the TCR reacted to and assigned to either a CD4 or a CD8 class. Log10-transformed breadth and depth values were compared by one-way ANOVA with Sidak's multiple comparisons tests. TCRdb mirrors the immuneACCESS table, restricted to in-frame sequences. Some clones are absent from its copies; in checked studies, under half trace to an unresolved V gene, and the reason for the others is unknown. Clone size and V and J calls were adopted from that table, with D and trimming inferred from the DNA. The sample table records 150,000 to 200,000 clones; around 93% of these occur just once. In total, the top ten clones hold about 1.4% of the sample.

Comment on this clone: There is no known antigen for this receptor. Base-call qualities are not available, and no considerably larger clone is one nucleotide away.

Based on the germline V gene, the CDR1 and CDR2 sequences are SGHVS and FQNEAQ. Spanning cysteine to phenylalanine, the CDR3 consists of 12 amino acids. Only the CDR3 part of the read is kept: 36 bases, read in frame from the first base. The V end gives up 7 bases and the J end 5 bases, leaving 3 bases in the junction not matched to a gene. Reading the label with the study, this specimen's time point is: baseline before first vaccination. Vaccinee samples came from UK trials COV001 and COV002, including a single-blind randomized controlled phase 2/3 trial of AZD1222 (ChAdOx1 nCoV-19) in healthy adults. Trial participant PBMC samples were collected at day 0 and day 28 after the second dose for TCRbeta chain sequencing.

The material was peripheral blood, obtained on day 0 of AZD1222 vaccination. The sequence was collected from an adult in good health. Recombination joined TRBV7-8 with TRBJ2-7; 9 bases in the middle match TRBD1. At the DNA level, the sequence is TGTGCCAGCACCCGGACAGGGGACGAGCAGTACTTC. This yields the protein CASTRTGDEQYF.